The 11 T cell receptor beta chains reported below all come from one sample, sequenced in a study of molecular identifiers for immune sequencing clone quantification. Each CDR3 protein gets one entry after TCRdb re-called the PCR reads with MiXCR. The table has some 59,000 distinct CDR3 sequences, almost 25% seen once. The sample consisted of naive CD8+ T cells from blood, with Jurkat cell RNA spiked in. Subset reported: FACS-sorted CD8+CD4-CCR7+CD45RA+ naive T cells. The receptor source for this set is a human donor in good health. Some libraries in this study had Jurkat cell RNA spiked in.

With regard to this clonotype: One end of the junction is discordant with germline, which a read error may explain. V and J are TRBV20-1 and TRBJ1-5, with D perhaps matching TRBD1 (5 bases). This CDR3 spans 16 amino acids. Germline V gene lookup returns CDR1 DFQATT and CDR2 SNEGSKA (reference sequence). The CDR3 loop is CSASTRGLGRPEPPHF. The CDR3 bases are TGCAGTGCTTCAACCCGGGGCCTGGGGCGGCCGGAGCCCCCGCATTTT.

To note about this clonotype: This sequence may be a read error, since a much larger clone differs from it by one base. The chain carries TRBV12-3 or TRBV12-4 and TRBJ2-3, with D hard to call. The CDR3 sequence is 15 residues long. The CDR3 protein is CAGSPATASTDTQYF. CDR3 coding DNA: TGTGCCGGCAGCCCGGCCACAGCCAGCACAGATACGCAGTATTTT.

Comments on this clonotype: A much larger clone differs by one base, so this may be a read error. This chain links TRBV7-3 with TRBJ2-5; 9 bases map to TRBD1. The CDR3 length is 15 residues. Germline assignment: CDR1 SGHTA and CDR2 FQGTGA. The CDR3 DNA reads as TGTGCCAGCAGCCCAGGGACAGGGCCACAAGAGCCCCAGTACTTC. Translation: CASSPGTGPQEPQYF. Looking up the rest from reference TRBV7-3 and TRBJ2-5 gives the full variable domain: GAGVSQTPSNKVTEKGKYVELRCDPISGHTALYWYRQSLGQGPEFLIYFQGTGAADDSGLPNDRFFAVRPEGSVSTLKIQRTERGDSAVYLCASSPGTGPQEPQYFGPGTRLLVL.

This clonotype was detected ten times or more. The chain is built from TRBV2 and TRBJ1-1, with D tentatively TRBD1 (6 bases). In germline, CDR1 is SNHLY, CDR2 FYNNEI. The CDR3 spans 14 residues. The ends were cut back, 7 bases at V and 1 base at J, with 13 bases in the middle. The chain's CDR3 is CASTMGHPNTEAFF. The CDR3 DNA sequence: TGTGCCAGCACCATGGGACACCCGAACACTGAAGCTTTCTTT.

The table lists this clonotype with a few counts. The chain employs TRBV5-1 and TRBJ2-7; 9 bases are a match to TRBD2. The CDR3 covers 15 residues. The V segment lost 1 base and the J segment 2 bases; nucleotides outside the gene matches: 4. Looked up from germline, CDR1 is SGHRS and CDR2 is YFSETQ. The CDR3 protein is CASSLSSSGTYEQYF. The CDR3 DNA sequence: TGCGCCAGCAGCTTGTCTTCTAGCGGGACCTACGAGCAGTACTTC. Together with reference TRBV5-1 and TRBJ2-7, the CDR3 gives the full variable domain: KAGVTQTPRYLIKTRGQQVTLSCSPISGHRSVSWYQQTPGQGLQFLFEYFSETQRNKGNFPGRFSGRQFSNSRSEMNVSTLELGDSALYLCASSLSSSGTYEQYFGPGTRLTVT.

In its sample, this clonotype was seen many times. V usage is TRBV4-3 and J usage is TRBJ2-5; 9 nucleotides line up with TRBD2. Unmatched junction bases numbered 10, after V lost 0 bases and J lost 5 bases. Germline V gene sequence: CDR1 LGHNA, CDR2 YSLEER. CDR3 size: 17 residues. The CDR3: CASSQDQRGGALETQYF. CDR3 in DNA: TGCGCCAGCAGCCAAGATCAACGCGGGGGGGCCTTGGAGACCCAGTACTTC.

This clonotype was recorded many times. The chain couples TRBV6-5 to TRBJ1-1; D is unclear. The CDR3 is 15 amino acids. V was clipped by 2 bases and J by 1 base, with 11 bases between them. Germline CDR1 is MNHEY and CDR2 is SVGAGI. The DNA of the CDR3 is TGTGCCAGCAGTTACGCCCTTGGCAAGAACACTGAAGCTTTCTTT. It codes for CASSYALGKNTEAFF.

A note on this clonotype: A read error may explain this, as a much larger clone is one base away. V gene TRBV4-1 combines with J gene TRBJ1-5; no clear D gene. The CDR3 is 15 residues long. CDR1 and CDR2 (germline): MGHRA, YSYEKL. The CDR3 loop is CASGQDVALNQPQHF. The CDR3, as DNA: TGCGCCAGCGGCCAAGATGTGGCACTGAATCAGCCCCAGCATTTT.

This clonotype was counted at least ten times. The rearrangement uses TRBV5-4 and TRBJ1-1; tentative D call: TRBD1 (5 bases). Trimming took off 4 bases at V and 2 bases at J, with 12 bases between the two ends. CDR3 length equals 14 residues. Per germline, CDR1 SGHNT and CDR2 YYREEE (reference sequence). CDR3 sequence reads: CASSKDTVNTEAFF. As DNA, the CDR3 is TGTGCCAGCAGCAAGGACACCGTCAACACTGAAGCTTTCTTT. The full variable domain, completed using reference TRBV5-4 and TRBJ1-1, is ETGVTQSPTHLIKTRGQQVTLRCSSQSGHNTVSWYQQALGQGPQFIFQYYREEENGRGNFPPRFSGLQFPNYSSELNVNALELDDSALYLCASSKDTVNTEAFFGQGTRLTVV.

Many counts were recorded for this clonotype. The rearrangement links TRBV7-9 to TRBJ2-7, with 8 bases identical to TRBD2. V shed 4 bases and J 6 bases; nucleotides not matched to a gene: 5. This CDR3 has 13 residues. Germline assignment: CDR1 SEHNR and CDR2 FQNEAQ (reference sequence). CDR3 coding DNA: TGTGCCAGCAGCTGGGCGGGGGGTCTCGAGCAGTACTTC. This gives the protein CASSWAGGLEQYF. Supplemented by reference TRBV7-9 and TRBJ2-7, the full variable domain reads DTGVSQNPRHKITKRGQNVTFRCDPISEHNRLYWYRQTLGQGPEFLTYFQNEAQLEKSRLLSDRFSAERPKGSFSTLEIQRTEQGDSAMYLCASSWAGGLEQYFGPGTRLTVT.

This clonotype was seen repeatedly, ten times or more. This chain joins TRBV7-8 and TRBJ1-1, with D uncertain. This CDR3 comprises 13 residues. V lost 0 bases and J 3 bases, leaving 5 bases between the germline ends. Germline V lookup: CDR1 SGHVS, CDR2 FQNEAQ. The CDR3 region is CASSLAGYTEAFF. Written as DNA, the CDR3 is TGTGCCAGCAGCTTAGCAGGGTACACTGAAGCTTTCTTT.